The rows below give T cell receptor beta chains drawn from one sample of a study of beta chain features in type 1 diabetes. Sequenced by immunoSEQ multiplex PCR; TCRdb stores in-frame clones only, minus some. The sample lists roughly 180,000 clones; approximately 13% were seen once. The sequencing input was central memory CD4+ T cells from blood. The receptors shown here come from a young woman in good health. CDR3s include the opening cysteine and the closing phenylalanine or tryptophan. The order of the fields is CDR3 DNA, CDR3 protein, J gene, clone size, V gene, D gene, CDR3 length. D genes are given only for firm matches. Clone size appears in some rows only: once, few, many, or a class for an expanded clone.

cdr3_nt: TGTGCCAGCACCCGAAGGGGGTACGAGCAGTACTTC; cdr3_aa: CASTRRGYEQYF; j_call: TRBJ2-7; clone_size: .; v_call: TRBV28; d_call: .; cdr3_length: 12
cdr3_nt: TGCGCCAGCAGCGGGGGGGCGGGGGTCCAGGCGACCCAGTACTTC; cdr3_aa: CASSGGAGVQATQYF; j_call: TRBJ2-5; clone_size: once; v_call: TRBV5-1; d_call: .; cdr3_length: 15
cdr3_nt: TGCGCCAGCAGTGACCGTGGGACTAGCGGGAACCATGAGCAGTTCTTC; cdr3_aa: CASSDRGTSGNHEQFF; j_call: TRBJ2-1; clone_size: .; v_call: TRBV10-2; d_call: TRBD2; cdr3_length: 16
cdr3_nt: TGCAGCGTTGAAGATCGTCGTGGGGGCGAAGGCTACACCTTC; cdr3_aa: CSVEDRRGGEGYTF; j_call: TRBJ1-2; clone_size: few; v_call: TRBV29-1; d_call: .; cdr3_length: 14
cdr3_nt: TGTGCCAGCAGTCGGAACACTGAAGCTTTCTTT; cdr3_aa: CASSRNTEAFF; j_call: TRBJ1-1; clone_size: few; v_call: TRBV2; d_call: .; cdr3_length: 11
cdr3_nt: TGTGCCAGCAGCGTAGTTCCGGGCAATCAGCCCCAGCATTTT; cdr3_aa: CASSVVPGNQPQHF; j_call: TRBJ1-5; clone_size: .; v_call: TRBV9; d_call: .; cdr3_length: 14
cdr3_nt: TGTGCCAGCAGCTTAGATCAGGCCGGGGAGGGTTACGAGCAGTACTTC; cdr3_aa: CASSLDQAGEGYEQYF; j_call: TRBJ2-7; clone_size: few; v_call: TRBV11-2; d_call: TRBD2; cdr3_length: 16
cdr3_nt: TGCGCCAGCAGCCAAGATGGAGTAGCGGGAGCGAGCACAGATACGCAGTATTTT; cdr3_aa: CASSQDGVAGASTDTQYF; j_call: TRBJ2-3; clone_size: .; v_call: TRBV5-4; d_call: TRBD2; cdr3_length: 18
cdr3_nt: TGTGCCAGCAGCGTAGAAATTTCAGGGGCCTCCTACGAGCAGTACTTC; cdr3_aa: CASSVEISGASYEQYF; j_call: TRBJ2-7; clone_size: once; v_call: TRBV9; d_call: .; cdr3_length: 16
cdr3_nt: TGTGCCAGCAGCCAGGGGGACAGAATCACCGGGGAGCTGTTTTTT; cdr3_aa: CASSQGDRITGELFF; j_call: TRBJ2-2; clone_size: many; v_call: TRBV14; d_call: TRBD1; cdr3_length: 15
cdr3_nt: TGCAGTGCTCCAGATTACAATGAGCAGTTCTTC; cdr3_aa: CSAPDYNEQFF; j_call: TRBJ2-1; clone_size: many; v_call: TRBV20-1; d_call: .; cdr3_length: 11
cdr3_nt: TGTGCCAGCAGTCCAAGGCCACTAGCCGTCGATACGCAGTATTTT; cdr3_aa: CASSPRPLAVDTQYF; j_call: TRBJ2-3; clone_size: few; v_call: TRBV27; d_call: .; cdr3_length: 15
cdr3_nt: TGTGCCACCAGCAGAGAGGCCAGGGCAGAGACCCAGTACTTC; cdr3_aa: CATSREARAETQYF; j_call: TRBJ2-5; clone_size: many; v_call: TRBV15; d_call: .; cdr3_length: 14
cdr3_nt: TGCAGTGACGAGGCGTTCGAGACCCAGTACTTC; cdr3_aa: CSDEAFETQYF; j_call: TRBJ2-5; clone_size: few; v_call: TRBV20-1; d_call: .; cdr3_length: 11
cdr3_nt: TGTGCCAGCAGCCAAGAATTTGAGACGACAGGCTATGGCTACACCTTC; cdr3_aa: CASSQEFETTGYGYTF; j_call: TRBJ1-2; clone_size: .; v_call: TRBV4-2; d_call: .; cdr3_length: 16
cdr3_nt: TGTGCCTGGAGGAGAACCTACTACGAGCAGTACTTC; cdr3_aa: CAWRRTYYEQYF; j_call: TRBJ2-7; clone_size: .; v_call: TRBV30; d_call: .; cdr3_length: 12
cdr3_nt: TGTGCCTGGAGTGTACTAGCGGCCCCTCCCGAATTCTACAATGAGCAGTTCTTC; cdr3_aa: CAWSVLAAPPEFYNEQFF; j_call: TRBJ2-1; clone_size: .; v_call: TRBV30; d_call: TRBD2; cdr3_length: 18
cdr3_nt: TGTGCCACCAGCAGACAGATGAACACTGAAGCTTTCTTT; cdr3_aa: CATSRQMNTEAFF; j_call: TRBJ1-1; clone_size: .; v_call: TRBV15; d_call: .; cdr3_length: 13
cdr3_nt: TGTGCCAGCAGCTCTACTCTCGTTGAGCGAAAGACCCAGTACTTC; cdr3_aa: CASSSTLVERKTQYF; j_call: TRBJ2-5; clone_size: .; v_call: TRBV7-2; d_call: .; cdr3_length: 15
cdr3_nt: TGTGCCAGCAGCTGGGAGGGACTAAGTTGTGACAATGAGCAGTTCTTC; cdr3_aa: CASSWEGLSCDNEQFF; j_call: TRBJ2-1; clone_size: .; v_call: TRBV5-7; d_call: TRBD2; cdr3_length: 16
cdr3_nt: TGTGCCAGCAGCTTACGCGGCGGGAGGGAGACCCAGTACTTC; cdr3_aa: CASSLRGGRETQYF; j_call: TRBJ2-5; clone_size: .; v_call: TRBV7-2; d_call: TRBD2; cdr3_length: 14
cdr3_nt: TGCGCCAGCAGCCGGGACAGGGGGGAAAAACTGTTTTTT; cdr3_aa: CASSRDRGEKLFF; j_call: TRBJ1-4; clone_size: few; v_call: TRBV4-3; d_call: TRBD1; cdr3_length: 13
cdr3_nt: TGTGCCAGCTCACAATTCCGGGAAGTGAGAAATCAGCCCCAGCATTTT; cdr3_aa: CASSQFREVRNQPQHF; j_call: TRBJ1-5; clone_size: .; v_call: TRBV18; d_call: .; cdr3_length: 16
cdr3_nt: TGTGCCAGCAGCCCATGGACTGTCGGGGAGCTGTTTTTT; cdr3_aa: CASSPWTVGELFF; j_call: TRBJ2-2; clone_size: .; v_call: TRBV7-2; d_call: .; cdr3_length: 13
cdr3_nt: TGTGCCAGCACCCACGACCGGGGGGCTCCCCAGCATTTT; cdr3_aa: CASTHDRGAPQHF; j_call: TRBJ1-5; clone_size: few; v_call: TRBV7-8; d_call: .; cdr3_length: 13
cdr3_nt: TGTGCCAGCAGTCGGACAGGGGCGAATCAGCCCCAGCATTTT; cdr3_aa: CASSRTGANQPQHF; j_call: TRBJ1-5; clone_size: .; v_call: TRBV2; d_call: TRBD1; cdr3_length: 14
cdr3_nt: TGTGCCAGCAGCTTATCCAGAGGAAATGAGCAGTTCTTC; cdr3_aa: CASSLSRGNEQFF; j_call: TRBJ2-1; clone_size: .; v_call: TRBV7-2; d_call: .; cdr3_length: 13
cdr3_nt: TGTGCCAGCAGCCTTGGCGGGTTCAATCAGCCCCAGCATTTT; cdr3_aa: CASSLGGFNQPQHF; j_call: TRBJ1-5; clone_size: few; v_call: TRBV7-9; d_call: .; cdr3_length: 14
cdr3_nt: TGTGCCAGCAGAACTGACAGCTCCTACGAGCAGTACTTC; cdr3_aa: CASRTDSSYEQYF; j_call: TRBJ2-7; clone_size: few; v_call: TRBV5-6; d_call: .; cdr3_length: 13
cdr3_nt: TGTGCCAGCAGTTTCCGGAGGGACGAGCAGTACTTC; cdr3_aa: CASSFRRDEQYF; j_call: TRBJ2-7; clone_size: .; v_call: TRBV27; d_call: .; cdr3_length: 12
cdr3_nt: TGTGCCAGCAGCACTCCGAGAGACGGGAGACGCACCGGGGAGCTGTTTTTT; cdr3_aa: CASSTPRDGRRTGELFF; j_call: TRBJ2-2; clone_size: few; v_call: TRBV11-3; d_call: .; cdr3_length: 17
cdr3_nt: TGTGCCAGCAGCCTAGGGGTTGCTAGTTCAACCCAGTACTTC; cdr3_aa: CASSLGVASSTQYF; j_call: TRBJ2-5; clone_size: .; v_call: TRBV7-3; d_call: .; cdr3_length: 14
cdr3_nt: TGCAGCGTTCTCCGGGACATACCTAATGAAAAACTGTTTTTT; cdr3_aa: CSVLRDIPNEKLFF; j_call: TRBJ1-4; clone_size: .; v_call: TRBV29-1; d_call: .; cdr3_length: 14
cdr3_nt: TGTGCCAGCATTTCCCAGGGGGCAGGCTCCTACGAGCAGTACTTC; cdr3_aa: CASISQGAGSYEQYF; j_call: TRBJ2-7; clone_size: few; v_call: TRBV27; d_call: TRBD1; cdr3_length: 15
cdr3_nt: TGTGCCAGCAGCCACTCGGGACAGGGGGCTTTTGGCTACACCTTC; cdr3_aa: CASSHSGQGAFGYTF; j_call: TRBJ1-2; clone_size: few; v_call: TRBV14; d_call: TRBD1; cdr3_length: 15
cdr3_nt: TGTGCCAGCAGGGAACAGGGGGCGAAAGAGGGCTACACCTTC; cdr3_aa: CASREQGAKEGYTF; j_call: TRBJ1-2; clone_size: few; v_call: TRBV27; d_call: TRBD1; cdr3_length: 14
cdr3_nt: TGTGCCAGCAGCTTACAACGGGGCAATGAGCAGTTCTTC; cdr3_aa: CASSLQRGNEQFF; j_call: TRBJ2-1; clone_size: few; v_call: TRBV7-9; d_call: .; cdr3_length: 13
cdr3_nt: TGTGCCAGCAGTACCAGGGCGGCTAATGAAAAACTGTTTTTT; cdr3_aa: CASSTRAANEKLFF; j_call: TRBJ1-4; clone_size: .; v_call: TRBV28; d_call: .; cdr3_length: 14
cdr3_nt: TGTGCCAGCAGTCCCCCGGACAGGGCTGGCTACACCTTC; cdr3_aa: CASSPPDRAGYTF; j_call: TRBJ1-2; clone_size: .; v_call: TRBV27; d_call: TRBD1; cdr3_length: 13
cdr3_nt: TGTGCCTTAACTGAGGGCGGGGGTGGCTACACCTTC; cdr3_aa: CALTEGGGGYTF; j_call: TRBJ1-2; clone_size: .; v_call: TRBV7-9; d_call: .; cdr3_length: 12
cdr3_nt: TGTGCCAGCAGGGACAGGGTGTTCAACGAGCAGTACTTC; cdr3_aa: CASRDRVFNEQYF; j_call: TRBJ2-7; clone_size: few; v_call: TRBV2; d_call: TRBD1; cdr3_length: 13
cdr3_nt: TGTGCCAGCAGCCCCGCCGCGGGGCGGGAGTCGTCCTACGAGCAGTACTTC; cdr3_aa: CASSPAAGRESSYEQYF; j_call: TRBJ2-7; clone_size: few; v_call: TRBV5-4; d_call: TRBD2; cdr3_length: 17
cdr3_nt: TGTGCCAGCAGGCCACAGGGCTCTGGGGCCAACGTCCTGACTTTC; cdr3_aa: CASRPQGSGANVLTF; j_call: TRBJ2-6; clone_size: many; v_call: TRBV6-1; d_call: .; cdr3_length: 15
cdr3_nt: TGTGCCAGCAGCCAAGTAGAAGCAAGCAATCAGCCCCAGCATTTT; cdr3_aa: CASSQVEASNQPQHF; j_call: TRBJ1-5; clone_size: few; v_call: TRBV4-2; d_call: .; cdr3_length: 15
cdr3_nt: TGTGCCAGCAGCTTGGCCGGGAACACCGGGGAGCTGTTTTTT; cdr3_aa: CASSLAGNTGELFF; j_call: TRBJ2-2; clone_size: .; v_call: TRBV5-4; d_call: .; cdr3_length: 14
cdr3_nt: TGTGCCAGTAGTCCCCGGGACAGGGTCTACGAGCAGTACTTC; cdr3_aa: CASSPRDRVYEQYF; j_call: TRBJ2-7; clone_size: .; v_call: TRBV19; d_call: TRBD1; cdr3_length: 14